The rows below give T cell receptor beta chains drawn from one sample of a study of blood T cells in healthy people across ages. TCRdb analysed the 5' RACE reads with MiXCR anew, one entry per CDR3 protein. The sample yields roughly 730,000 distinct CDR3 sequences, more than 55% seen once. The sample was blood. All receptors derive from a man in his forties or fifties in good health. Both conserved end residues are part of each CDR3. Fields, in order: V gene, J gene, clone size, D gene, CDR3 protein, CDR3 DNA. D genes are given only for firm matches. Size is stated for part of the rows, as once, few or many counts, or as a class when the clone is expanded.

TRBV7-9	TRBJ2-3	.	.	CASSLRGTWNTDTQYF	TGTGCCAGCAGCTTAAGAGGCACTTGGAACACAGATACGCAGTATTTT
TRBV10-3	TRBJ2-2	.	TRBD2	CAISESGTSGSNTGELFF	TGTGCCATCAGTGAGTCGGGGACTAGCGGGTCGAACACCGGGGAGCTGTTTTTT
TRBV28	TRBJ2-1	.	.	CASEGGRAYNEQFF	TGTGCCAGCGAGGGGGGTCGGGCCTACAATGAGCAGTTCTTC
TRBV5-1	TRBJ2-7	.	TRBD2	CASSLKLAGSYEQYF	TGCGCCAGCAGCTTGAAGCTAGCGGGATCCTACGAGCAGTACTTC
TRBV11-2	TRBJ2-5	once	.	CASSLEVGGRETQYF	TGTGCCAGCAGCTTGGAGGTGGGGGGTCGAGAGACCCAGTACTTC
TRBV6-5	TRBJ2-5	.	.	CASRVGRNQETQYF	TGTGCCAGCAGGGTCGGGAGAAACCAAGAGACCCAGTACTTC
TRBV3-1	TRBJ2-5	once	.	CASSQDRRILGRNEQYF	TGTGCCAGCAGCCAAGATAGGAGGATCCTCGGACGCAATGAGCAGTACTTC
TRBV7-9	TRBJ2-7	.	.	CASTESDEQYF	TGTGCCAGCACCGAAAGCGATGAGCAGTACTTC
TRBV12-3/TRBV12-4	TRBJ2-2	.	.	CASSFAGGLFF	TGTGCCAGCAGTTTCGCCGGGGGGCTGTTTTTT
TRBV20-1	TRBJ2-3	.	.	CSARDTRSDTQYF	TGCAGTGCTAGAGATACCCGGTCAGATACGCAGTATTTT
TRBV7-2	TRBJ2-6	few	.	CASSSPGARTSGANVLTF	TGTGCCAGCAGCTCCCCCGGGGCCCGAACTTCTGGGGCCAACGTCCTGACTTTC
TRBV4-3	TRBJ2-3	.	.	CASSLSTATDTQYF	TGCGCCAGCAGCCTCTCGACGGCTACAGATACGCAGTATTTT
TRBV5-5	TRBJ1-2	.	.	CASSLDMVNYGYTF	TGTGCCAGCAGCTTGGACATGGTCAACTATGGCTACACCTTC
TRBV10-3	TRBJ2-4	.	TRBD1	CAISPDRGRNIQYF	TGTGCCATCAGCCCCGACAGGGGCCGAAACATTCAGTACTTC
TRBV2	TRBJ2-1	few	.	CASTIMGGDEQFF	TGTGCCAGCACCATCATGGGGGGCGATGAGCAGTTCTTC
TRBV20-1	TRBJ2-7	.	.	CSAKEDAYEQYF	TGCAGTGCGAAGGAGGATGCCTACGAGCAGTACTTC
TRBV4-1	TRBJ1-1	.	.	CASSQSPVSEAFF	TGCGCCAGCAGCCAAAGCCCAGTCTCTGAAGCTTTCTTT
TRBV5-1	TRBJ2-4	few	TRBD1	CASSRDRLVGKNIQYF	TGCGCCAGCAGTCGGGACAGGTTGGTGGGCAAAAACATTCAGTACTTC
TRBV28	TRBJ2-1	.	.	CASNPHSGTGSSGSYNEQFF	TGTGCCAGCAACCCACACTCCGGGACAGGGTCTAGCGGGAGCTACAATGAGCAGTTCTTC
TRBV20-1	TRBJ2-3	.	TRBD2	CSAKGLAGVTSTDTQYF	TGCAGTGCCAAGGGACTAGCGGGAGTGACTAGCACAGATACGCAGTATTTT
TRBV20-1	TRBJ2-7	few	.	CSARDTNRGMIEQYF	TGCAGTGCTAGAGACACCAACCGGGGGATGATCGAGCAGTACTTC
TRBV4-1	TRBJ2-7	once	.	CASSRSPGPPDYEQYF	TGCGCCAGCAGCCGCAGTCCCGGACCGCCAGATTACGAGCAGTACTTC
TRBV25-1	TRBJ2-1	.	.	CASKGQIYNERFF	TGTGCCAGCAAGGGTCAGATATACAATGAGCGGTTCTTC
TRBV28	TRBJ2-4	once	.	CASSSGPHGDIQYF	TGTGCCAGCAGTTCGGGCCCCCACGGAGACATTCAGTACTTC
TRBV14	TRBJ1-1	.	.	CASSRRGPLDVTEAFF	TGTGCCAGCAGCCGCAGGGGCCCCTTGGATGTAACTGAAGCTTTCTTT
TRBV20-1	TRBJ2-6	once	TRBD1	CSALTWVDRLKSLTF	TGCAGTGCGCTTACCTGGGTGGACAGGCTCAAATCACTGACTTTC
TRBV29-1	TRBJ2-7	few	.	CSFKGLRDKPYEQYF	TGCAGCTTTAAAGGCCTACGCGACAAACCCTACGAGCAGTACTTC
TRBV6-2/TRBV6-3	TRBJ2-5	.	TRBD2	CASSSTFNSGSSGETQYF	TGTGCCAGCAGTTCGACATTCAATAGCGGGAGTAGTGGAGAGACCCAGTACTTC
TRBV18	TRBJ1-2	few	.	CASSPPARDYGYTF	TGTGCCAGCTCACCCCCGGCACGGGACTATGGCTACACCTTC
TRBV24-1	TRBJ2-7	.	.	CATSDSRAYEQYF	TGTGCCACCAGTGACTCTAGGGCATACGAGCAGTACTTC
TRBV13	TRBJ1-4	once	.	CASRPEAGEKLFF	TGTGCCAGCAGACCGGAGGCAGGGGAAAAACTGTTTTTT
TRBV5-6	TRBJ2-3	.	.	CASSLGRRTTDTQYF	TGTGCCAGCAGCTTGGGTCGGCGGACCACAGATACGCAGTATTTT
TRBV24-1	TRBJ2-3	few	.	CATSDLRGPHPDTQYF	TGTGCCACCAGTGATTTGAGGGGACCGCATCCAGATACGCAGTATTTT
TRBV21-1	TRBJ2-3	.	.	CASPTGEGGETDTQYF	TGTGCCAGCCCCACAGGGGAGGGGGGGGAGACAGATACGCAGTATTTT
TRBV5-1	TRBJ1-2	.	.	CASSLSGRNYGYTF	TGCGCCAGCAGCTTGTCAGGCCGTAACTATGGCTACACCTTC
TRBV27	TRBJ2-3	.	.	CASSLYLNTDTQYF	TGTGCCAGCAGTTTATATCTTAACACAGATACGCAGTATTTT
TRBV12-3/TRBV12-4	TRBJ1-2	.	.	CASSLQGVYGYTF	TGTGCCAGCAGCCTCCAGGGAGTCTATGGCTACACCTTC
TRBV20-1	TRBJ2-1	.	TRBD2	CSADLGLAAYNEQFF	TGCAGTGCTGATCTCGGACTAGCGGCCTACAATGAGCAGTTCTTC
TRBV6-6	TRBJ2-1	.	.	CASSRNPGLNYNEQFF	TGTGCCAGCAGCAGGAACCCCGGGCTTAACTACAATGAGCAGTTCTTC
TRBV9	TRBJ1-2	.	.	CASSDDRAIGNYGYTF	TGTGCCAGCAGCGATGATCGGGCTATAGGGAACTATGGCTACACCTTC
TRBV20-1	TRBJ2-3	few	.	CSAPRRGTTDTQYF	TGCAGTGCGCCCCGTAGGGGGACCACAGATACGCAGTATTTT
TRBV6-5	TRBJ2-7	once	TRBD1	CASSSRQGLGEQYF	TGTGCCAGCAGTAGTAGACAGGGGTTGGGCGAGCAGTACTTC
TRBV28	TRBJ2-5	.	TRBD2	CASSSPAGVETQYF	TGTGCCAGCAGTTCCCCGGCGGGGGTTGAGACCCAGTACTTC
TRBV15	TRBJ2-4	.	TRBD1	CATSGPGQNIQYF	TGTGCCACCAGCGGACCGGGACAGAACATTCAGTACTTC
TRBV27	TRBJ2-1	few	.	CASSLREAYNEQFF	TGTGCCAGCAGTTTGAGGGAGGCCTACAATGAGCAGTTCTTC
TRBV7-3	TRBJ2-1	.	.	CASSLRGRTDNEQFF	TGTGCCAGCAGCTTAAGGGGCAGGACAGACAATGAGCAGTTCTTC
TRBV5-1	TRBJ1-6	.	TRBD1	CASSAGQDYSPLHF	TGCGCCAGCAGCGCGGGACAGGACTATTCACCCCTCCACTTT
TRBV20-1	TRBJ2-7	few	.	CSARDRQKSSYEQYF	TGCAGTGCTAGAGATCGGCAGAAGAGCTCCTACGAGCAGTACTTC